This is a list of T cell receptor beta chains from one sample in a study of T cell clones after liver transplantation. Data came from immunoSEQ multiplex PCR; TCRdb stores just in-frame clones and leaves some out. Here the sample spans roughly 100,000 clones, approximately 78% being singletons. Sample: CD4+ T cells from blood, taken before liver transplant. The origin of the receptors is a human donor who received a liver transplant. Both conserved end residues are part of each CDR3. The D gene is left open where the match is weak. Clone size is stated in some rows and not others, as once, few, many or a class when expanded.

clone_size,j_call,d_call,v_call,cdr3_nt,cdr3_aa
.,TRBJ1-5,TRBD1,TRBV6-5,TGTGCCAGCAGTGGGACAGAGCGAAGTCAGCCCCAGCATTTT,CASSGTERSQPQHF
.,TRBJ2-1,.,TRBV6-1,TGTGCCAGCAGTGAGCCAAACGAGCAGTTCTTC,CASSEPNEQFF
.,TRBJ1-1,.,TRBV5-5,TGTGCCAGCAGCTTGCAAGAAAACACTGAAGCTTTCTTT,CASSLQENTEAFF
.,TRBJ1-2,.,TRBV6-6,TGTGCCAGCAGCCTCCAGGGCCCTAACTATGGCTACACCTTC,CASSLQGPNYGYTF
.,TRBJ1-2,.,TRBV6-5,TGTGCCAGCAGTTACCGAAATACCGGAACCTTCTACACCTTC,CASSYRNTGTFYTF
few,TRBJ2-1,.,TRBV7-2,TGTGCCAGCAGCTTAGGGTGGAATGAGCAGTTCTTC,CASSLGWNEQFF
.,TRBJ2-1,.,TRBV6-1,TGTGCCAGCAGTCGGGACCCCGTAAATGAGCAGTTCTTC,CASSRDPVNEQFF
.,TRBJ2-1,TRBD2,TRBV11-2,TGTGCCAGCAGCCTGCCCCTAGCGGGGGTGAGCTCCTACAATGAGCAGTTCTTC,CASSLPLAGVSSYNEQFF
.,TRBJ1-2,.,TRBV19,TGTGCCAGTATAGGGGGTTGGAACACAGCTAACTATGGCTACACCTTC,CASIGGWNTANYGYTF
.,TRBJ2-5,.,TRBV19,TGTGCCAGTAGTATCCCCACTGGAGTCGCAGGAAAAGAGACCCAGTACTTC,CASSIPTGVAGKETQYF
.,TRBJ1-4,.,TRBV11-2,TGTGCCAGCAGCTCGGACCCGGAGAGGGGAAAACTGTTTTTT,CASSSDPERGKLFF
once,TRBJ2-1,.,TRBV28,TGTGCCAGCAGTTCCCCCGCGGCAGGGAGCGATGAGCAGTTCTTC,CASSSPAAGSDEQFF
.,TRBJ1-6,TRBD1,TRBV2,TGTGCCAGCAACAGGGACAGGGCCGGCAATTCACCCCTCCACTTT,CASNRDRAGNSPLHF
.,TRBJ2-2,.,TRBV28,TGTGCCAGCAGTTTAAACCGGGAGCTGTTTTTT,CASSLNRELFF